These 32 T cell receptor beta chains were sequenced from one sample in a study of shared clonotypes between healthy human individuals. Repertoires were generated with immunoSEQ multiplex PCR, while TCRdb's copy carries only in-frame clones and drops some. The table lists around 510,000 clones, around 81% of them singletons. The specimen sequenced was PBMCs. These receptors were obtained from a woman aged 40 to 49 in good health. Some clones in this sample may be carry-over from other donors' samples.

V gene TRBV30 combines with J gene TRBJ1-1, with D perhaps TRBD1 (6 bases). The CDR3 consists of 15 residues. V was cut by 7 bases and J by 5 bases, with 23 bases left in between. CDR1 is GTSNPN, CDR2 SVGIG, per germline (reference sequence). The CDR3 here is CAYGETLQGWTEAFF. The DNA of the CDR3 is TGTGCCTACGGAGAGACTCTACAGGGTTGGACTGAAGCTTTCTTT.

J is TRBJ2-4 and V is TRBV28; the D gene could be TRBD1 or TRBD2 (5 bases each). The length of the CDR3 is 16 residues. Trimming removed 8 bases at V and 1 base at J, with 18 bases between. CDR1 and CDR2 (germline): MDHEN, SYDVKM. The CDR3 DNA is TGTGCCAGCGCCCGGGGCTTCGGTGGGGCCAAAAACATTCAGTACTTC. This sequence encodes CASARGFGGAKNIQYF.

The V and J genes are TRBV7-2 and TRBJ2-7; the D gene is possibly TRBD2 (5 bases). V lost 7 bases and J 3 bases, leaving 13 bases between the germline ends. Germline V lookup: CDR1 SGHTA, CDR2 FQGNSA. This CDR3 has 13 amino acids. In nucleotides, the CDR3 is TGTGCCAGCACACAACAACGGGGCTACGAGCAGTACTTC. Translated, it gives CASTQQRGYEQYF. The whole variable domain, remainder taken from reference TRBV7-2 and TRBJ2-7, is GAGVSQSPSNKVTEKGKDVELRCDPISGHTALYWYRQSLGQGLEFLIYFQGNSAPDKSGLPSDRFSAERTGGSVSTLTIQRTQQEDSAVYLCASTQQRGYEQYFGPGTRLTVT.

CDR3 region: CASIASGPDTQYF. The CDR3 nucleotides read TGTGCCAGCATAGCTAGCGGACCAGATACGCAGTATTTT. This rearrangement joins TRBV28 to TRBJ2-3, with TRBD2 matching 7 bases. CDR1 and CDR2 (germline): MDHEN, SYDVKM. V was pared by 7 bases and J by 4 bases, with 5 bases of the junction left unmatched. The CDR3 length is 13 residues.

V is TRBV4-3 and J is TRBJ2-3, with 7 bases matching TRBD2. The germline V gene has CDR1 LGHNA and CDR2 YSLEER. The ends lost 6 bases at V and 0 bases at J; junction bases unmatched: 9. The CDR3 totals 16 residues. The CDR3 loop is CASRQTLAPSTDTQYF. The CDR3 nucleotides read TGCGCCAGCAGACAAACACTAGCGCCCAGCACAGATACGCAGTATTTT.

This chain joins TRBV6-5 and TRBJ1-2; D unresolved. The ends were cut back, 2 bases at V and 8 bases at J, with 12 bases in the middle. The CDR3 is 13 residues long. Germline assignment: CDR1 MNHEY and CDR2 SVGAGI. CDR3 sequence reads: CASSYGGEGGYTF. In DNA form, the CDR3 reads TGTGCCAGCAGTTACGGTGGGGAGGGCGGCTACACCTTC.

This clone came up a few times. The J gene is TRBJ2-5, the V gene TRBV29-1; D ambiguous. V lost 7 bases and J lost 2, with 8 bases in between. In germline, CDR1 is SQVTM, CDR2 ANQGSEA. CDR3 length: 11 residues. The CDR3 protein is CSALRQETQYF. As DNA, the CDR3 is TGCAGCGCCCTGCGGCAAGAGACCCAGTACTTC.

This chain uses TRBV28 with TRBJ2-7, with 8 bases identical to TRBD1. Germline loops: CDR1 MDHEN, CDR2 SYDVKM. V was pared by 5 bases and J by 5 bases, with 11 bases of the junction left unmatched. This CDR3 comprises 15 residues. CDR3 protein: CASSLTPTGVNEQYF. The CDR3 DNA follows: TGTGCCAGCAGTCTTACCCCGACAGGGGTAAACGAGCAGTACTTC.

Points on this clone: Mismatch with germline at one junction end may stem from a read error. The J gene is TRBJ2-3, the V gene TRBV5-4, with unresolved D. The CDR3 has 13 residues. Germline CDR1 and CDR2: SGHNT and YYREEE (reference sequence). The CDR3 sequence is CASKETLGDTQYF. The CDR3 DNA sequence: TGCGCCAGCAAGGAGACTCTAGGGGATACGCAGTATTTT.

The V call is TRBV7-8, the J call TRBJ2-7, with 10 bases that match TRBD1. The junction had 9 bases not matched to a gene; V was cut back by 5 bases and J by 2 bases. Germline CDR1 SGHVS, CDR2 FQNEAQ. The CDR3 runs to 16 residues. CDR3: CASSLRDRGLAYEQYF. The CDR3 nucleotides are TGTGCCAGCAGCCTCCGGGACAGGGGTCTGGCCTACGAGCAGTACTTC.

The chain combines TRBV5-6 with TRBJ1-2, with 7 nucleotides matching TRBD1. Germline lookup yields CDR1 SGHDT and CDR2 YYEEEE. The CDR3 is made up of 17 amino acids. Germline trimming cut 4 bases from V and 2 bases from J; bases unmatched to any gene: 14. CDR3 loop: CASSPTGSRGVNYGYTF. The CDR3 DNA follows: TGTGCCAGCAGCCCGACAGGGAGTAGGGGAGTAAACTATGGCTACACCTTC.

As regards this clone: Within the sample, other DNA sequences also encode this same CDR3. The chain links TRBV7-3 to TRBJ2-2; D is uncertain. CDR3 length: 14 amino acids. Trimming pared 3 bases from V and 1 base from J, leaving 6 bases between. Germline CDR1 and CDR2: SGHTA and FQGTGA. This CDR3 is CASSFSGNTGELFF. The CDR3 bases are TGTGCCAGCAGCTTTTCGGGGAACACCGGGGAGCTGTTTTTT.

The chain uses TRBV10-2 and TRBJ2-3, with D possibly being TRBD1 or TRBD2 (5 bases each). Germline loops: CDR1 WSHSY, CDR2 SAAADI. This CDR3 has 16 amino acids. The V end lost 5 bases, the J end lost 11 bases, and 26 bases lay between the germline ends. The CDR3 sequence is CASSSSSGTPLGGQYF. CDR3 in DNA: TGCGCCAGCAGTTCCTCCTCCGGAACCCCCCTTGGGGGGCAGTATTTT.

The V gene is TRBV2, the J gene TRBJ1-1; maybe TRBD1 (6 bases). From germline, CDR1 is SNHLY and CDR2 FYNNEI. V was shortened by 8 bases and J by 6 bases, with 19 bases between the two germline ends. The CDR3 consists of 14 residues. This chain's CDR3 is CASREGRGKAEAFF. CDR3 DNA: TGTGCCAGCCGGGAGGGTAGGGGGAAGGCTGAAGCTTTCTTT. Variable domain in full (rest from reference TRBV2 and TRBJ1-1): EPEVTQTPSHQVTQMGQEVILRCVPISNHLYFYWYRQILGQKVEFLVSFYNNEISEKSEIFDDQFSVERPDGSNFTLKIRSTKLEDSAMYFCASREGRGKAEAFFGQGTRLTVV.

V usage is TRBV7-3 and J usage is TRBJ2-2; 7 bases are a match to TRBD2. Looked up from germline, CDR1 is SGHTA and CDR2 is FQGTGA. Trimming cost V 1 base and J 6 bases; bases outside gene matches: 8. CDR3 length: 16 residues. The CDR3 DNA is TGTGCCAGCAGCTTAAACGGGGGAGGGCTACCCGGGGAGCTGTTTTTT. Translating it yields CASSLNGGGLPGELFF.

The J gene is TRBJ1-3, the V gene TRBV2; D not resolved. With 7 bases removed from V and 0 bases from J, the gap between germline ends came to 16 bases. Germline assignment: CDR1 SNHLY and CDR2 FYNNEI. This CDR3 has 16 residues. The CDR3 DNA reads as TGTGCCAGCAACTACGGCGGCAGGCACTCTGGAAACACCATATATTTT. Amino acids: CASNYGGRHSGNTIYF.

In its sample, this clone was seen once. The sample holds other DNA sequences that translate to the same CDR3. The gene calls are TRBV27 and TRBJ1-5; D remains unclear. The CDR3 runs to 13 residues. The ends were cut back, 3 bases at V and 3 bases at J, with 6 bases in the middle. From germline, CDR1 is MNHEY and CDR2 SMNVEV (reference sequence). CDR3 sequence: CASSFSPNQPQHF. CDR3 DNA: TGTGCCAGCAGTTTCAGTCCCAATCAGCCCCAGCATTTT.

The V call is TRBV19, the J call TRBJ2-2; D possibly corresponds to TRBD2 (5 bases). The CDR3 loop spans 15 amino acids. The germline CDR1 and CDR2 sequences are LNHDA and SQIVND (reference sequence). V lost 2 bases and J 1 base, leaving 8 bases between the germline ends. CDR3 sequence (DNA): TGTGCCAGTAGTATAAGTGGAGGGAACACCGGGGAGCTGTTTTTT. Its translation: CASSISGGNTGELFF.

The chain uses TRBV4-1 and TRBJ2-5; 8 bases map to TRBD2. Losses at the gene ends were 0 bases for V and 4 bases for J; bases not matched to a gene: 13. Germline V gives CDR1 MGHRA, CDR2 YSYEKL. The CDR3 has 18 amino acids. CDR3 sequence reads: CASSQEYAGGPAPETQYF. In nucleotides, the CDR3 is TGCGCCAGCAGCCAAGAGTACGCGGGAGGCCCGGCCCCAGAGACCCAGTACTTC.

The CDR3 protein is CASSPAGTALAGNAYNEQFF. Here the CDR3 DNA reads TGCGCCAGCAGCCCTGCCGGGACAGCACTAGCGGGGAACGCCTACAATGAGCAGTTCTTC. This sequence joins TRBV5-1 and TRBJ2-1, with 10 nucleotides matching TRBD2. The V segment lost 4 bases and the J segment 2 bases; nucleotides outside the gene matches: 18. This CDR3 region has 20 residues. Germline lookup yields CDR1 SGHRS and CDR2 YFSETQ.

The rearrangement links TRBV7-2 to TRBJ2-1; D is ambiguous. The CDR3 spans 15 residues. From germline, CDR1 is SGHTA and CDR2 FQGNSA. V lost 2 bases and J 6 bases, leaving 14 bases between the germline ends. As DNA, the CDR3 is TGTGCCAGCAGCTTAAAGCGAGTCTTAAGCAATGAGCAGTTCTTC. This codes for CASSLKRVLSNEQFF.

V and J are TRBV2 and TRBJ2-7; no reliable D call. Trimming took 3 bases from V and 2 from J, leaving 8 bases between them. CDR1 is SNHLY and CDR2 is FYNNEI in the germline V gene. The CDR3 contains 13 residues. CDR3 coding DNA: TGTGCCAGCAGTGACGAGGACGCCTACGAGCAGTACTTC. It encodes CASSDEDAYEQYF.

J is TRBJ2-1 and V is TRBV27; 11 nucleotides align to TRBD2. The V and J ends lost 5 bases and 5 bases, in that order; junction bases with no gene match: 11. Germline V gene sequence: CDR1 MNHEY, CDR2 SMNVEV (reference sequence). This CDR3 has 17 amino acids. CDR3 in amino acids: CASSPGRGLAVDNEQFF. CDR3 in DNA: TGTGCCAGCAGTCCTGGACGGGGACTAGCGGTAGACAATGAGCAGTTCTTC.

The rearrangement uses TRBV4-3 and TRBJ1-1, with D perhaps matching TRBD1 (6 bases). This CDR3 spans 15 amino acids. In germline, CDR1 is LGHNA, CDR2 YSLEER. V was trimmed by 5 bases and J by 1 base, leaving 14 bases between them. The CDR3 DNA reads as TGCGCCAGCAGCGAAATCGCGGACAGGAACACTGAAGCTTTCTTT. As protein: CASSEIADRNTEAFF.

This clone was detected ten times or more. This chain uses TRBV27 with TRBJ2-1; D may be TRBD2 (6 bases). The germline V gene has CDR1 MNHEY and CDR2 SMNVEV (reference sequence). This CDR3 spans 15 amino acids. V was clipped by 7 bases and J by 7 bases, with 20 bases between them. Written as DNA, the CDR3 is TGTGCCAGCATTCTTAGCTGGAGGGCCCGGAATGAGCAGTTCTTC. This gives the protein CASILSWRARNEQFF.

This chain links TRBV18 with TRBJ1-4; weak D call: TRBD1 (6 bases). The CDR3 is 16 residues long. V shed 1 base and J shed 0 bases, with 9 bases lying between them. Germline assignment: CDR1 KGHSH and CDR2 LQKENI. The CDR3: CASSPRQATTNEKLFF. The DNA for the CDR3 is TGTGCCAGCTCACCACGACAGGCGACAACTAATGAAAAACTGTTTTTT.

This clone was counted a few times. J is TRBJ2-6 and V is TRBV28; 11 bases are shared with TRBD2. From germline, CDR1 is MDHEN and CDR2 SYDVKM. With 6 bases clipped from V and 2 bases from J, the junction kept 9 bases outside the gene matches. This CDR3 contains 18 residues. The DNA of the CDR3 is TGTGCCAGCAGATTGAATAGCGGGAGGGGAGCTGGGGCCAACGTCCTGACTTTC. Residues: CASRLNSGRGAGANVLTF.

The J gene is TRBJ2-5, the V gene TRBV5-1; TRBD2 might be the D (5 bases). Per the germline V gene, CDR1 is SGHRS and CDR2 is YFSETQ. This CDR3 is 14 amino acids long. With 4 bases removed from V and 2 bases from J, the gap between germline ends came to 12 bases. DNA for the CDR3: TGCGCCAGCAGCCAGAAGAGCGGTCAAGAGACCCAGTACTTC. This codes for CASSQKSGQETQYF.

This clone has only one observation. This chain joins TRBV7-9 and TRBJ2-5; D unresolved. The V and J ends lost 3 bases and 0 bases respectively, with 8 bases between them. The CDR3 is 14 residues long. In germline, CDR1 is SEHNR, CDR2 FQNEAQ (reference sequence). The CDR3 protein is CASSFGGYQETQYF. CDR3 bases: TGTGCCAGCAGCTTTGGCGGATACCAAGAGACCCAGTACTTC. The whole variable domain, filled in from reference TRBV7-9 and TRBJ2-5, reads DTGVSQNPRHKITKRGQNVTFRCDPISEHNRLYWYRQTLGQGPEFLTYFQNEAQLEKSRLLSDRFSAERPKGSFSTLEIQRTEQGDSAMYLCASSFGGYQETQYFGPGTRLLVL.

V and J are TRBV7-2 and TRBJ2-7; D might be TRBD1 or TRBD2, each matching 5 bases. V lost 1 base, J lost 9 bases, and 19 bases lay in between. The germline gives CDR1 SGHTA, CDR2 FQGNSA. The CDR3 is 15 residues long. The CDR3 DNA follows: TGTGCCAGCAGCTTAGAGTTGGGGGACGGACGAGTGCAGTACTTC. Amino acids: CASSLELGDGRVQYF.

The rearrangement uses TRBV30 and TRBJ1-3; D gene uncertain. CDR1 is GTSNPN and CDR2 is SVGIG in the germline V gene (reference sequence). Trimming took 4 bases from V and 0 from J, leaving 13 bases between them. This CDR3 is built from 15 residues. The CDR3: CAWIWATRSGNTIYF. In nucleotides, the CDR3 is TGTGCCTGGATATGGGCGACCCGCTCTGGAAACACCATATATTTT.

The sample holds a few counts of this clone. The chain links TRBV5-4 to TRBJ2-3, with 8 nucleotides matching TRBD2. The CDR3 covers 13 residues. Losses at the gene ends were 4 bases for V and 9 bases for J; bases not matched to a gene: 7. CDR1 is SGHNT, CDR2 YYREEE, per germline (reference sequence). CDR3 DNA: TGTGCCAGCAGCCCAGGACTAGCTGACACGCAGTATTTT. Translated, it gives CASSPGLADTQYF.